This entry describes one T cell receptor (beta chain). Its antigen is currently not known. No per-base quality is available; no much larger clone lies one base away. Library prep was done by the immunoSEQ multiplex PCR assay. For the multiplex PCR, a mixture combining 60 forward primers for TCR Vbeta segments and 13 reverse primers for TCR Jbeta segments was used. The CDR3 region of rearranged TCR beta genes was amplified from genomic DNA with a multiplex PCR assay. Amplified TCR beta libraries were sequenced as 87-base-pair reads on the Illumina HiSeq System. From the authors' description of their analysis: A later analysis counted approximately 76 million unique TCR beta chains across the 640 or so repertoires, and approximately 11 million of these chains were shared by at least two donors. Raw reads were error-corrected and collapsed into unique sequences by a nearest-neighbor algorithm in which closely related sequences were merged to remove PCR and sequencing errors. To assign V, D and J gene segments, CDR3 sequences were aligned to IMGT reference sequences. For a sequence to be retained, at least a six-nucleotide match to both a V gene segment and a J gene segment was required. A rearrangement counted as productive if the CDR3 had no stop codons and remained in frame with V and J, and every other rearrangement counted as non-productive. Following IMGT convention, CDR3 was defined as the stretch from the second conserved V-encoded cysteine up to the conserved J-encoded phenylalanine. In an earlier analysis of 500 to 650 of the donors, sequences lacking an unambiguous match to a single V gene segment were excluded. An earlier analysis of some 610 of the donors called V segments functional above 56.7% productive rearrangements and segregating when the between-donor standard deviation exceeded 5%. A statistical classification framework was developed to diagnose cytomegalovirus status using the catalog of TCR beta chain sequences. A later analysis assigned V and J genes by comparing TCR nucleotide sequences with IMGT/GENE-DB human TR gene sequences. Using the TCRdist pipeline, a later analysis assigned CDR3 sequences along with most-parsimonious VDJ recombination scenarios. In a later analysis, every TCR beta chain was defined by the combination of its CDR3 amino acid sequence and its V-gene family, and reads without a unique V-gene family were dropped. As a way to deal with suspected cross-contamination and a sequencing artifact, a later analysis dropped roughly 620 nucleotide sequences that were highly shared and had low generation probability. A later analysis calculated a clonal expansion index for each public chain from normalized within-repertoire ranks of inferred template counts. A later analysis computed generation probabilities with a VDJ recombination model fitted to out-of-frame rearrangements, and checked the results against IGoR. In a later analysis, hypergeometric tests were used to score TCR-TCR, TCR-HLA and TCR-CMV co-occurrence, with a repertoire-size bias correction applied to TCR pairs. To estimate false discovery rates, a later analysis permuted the HLA or CMV assignments 20 times. In a later analysis, co-occurring TCRs were grouped using DBSCAN, with TCRdist sequence similarity added in when clustering inside HLA-allele-positive subsets. Repertoires with fewer than 30,000 or more than 120,000 public chains, plus five repertoires with anomalous nucleotide sharing, were excluded from co-occurrence clustering. TCRdb mirrors the immuneACCESS table, restricted to in-frame sequences. Some clones are absent from its copies; in checked studies, under half trace to an unresolved V gene, and the reason for the others is unknown. The D gene and trimming were derived from the DNA, and the V and J assignments and clone size from that table. The sample table lists about 100,000 clones, roughly 79% of them with a count of one. In total, the top ten clones hold approximately 2.1% of the sample.

This sample is drawn from a study of cytomegalovirus exposure and HLA in healthy donors (dated by TCRdb to 2015 to 2018). Concerning the study at large: In an earlier analysis of 587 of the donors, 250 to 300 Gb of sequence data and approximately 120 million unique TCR beta sequences from 150 million to 200 million T cells were reported. A later analysis re-examined previously published TCR beta repertoires from about 700 donors and added high-resolution HLA genotyping to investigate patterns of TCR occurrence. Of the roughly 400 genotyped donors, approximately 83% fell in the genetic ancestry cluster associated with self-reported Caucasian donors. Several DR-DQ haplotypes were handled as single units for association and clustering because linkage in the cohort was strong. An earlier analysis of 587 of the donors used high-throughput TCR beta sequencing to judge whether each TCR beta V gene segment behaved as functional or pseudogenic. The study was designed to test whether signatures of past pathogen exposure could be identified by cataloging public T cell receptors. The number of donors typed differed by locus, with about 620-630 for A, B, C, DRB1 and DQB1, approximately 500 for DQA1, about 610 for DPA1, and roughly 450 for DPB1. Along with the approximately 700-subject first cohort, a separate validation cohort of more than 90 different subjects was used. The study combined high-throughput TCR immunosequencing, statistical association of individual TCRs with disease status, and machine learning to predict cytomegalovirus infection status. Genome-wide SNP genotypes for about 55% of the roughly 670 donors were used in a later genetic analysis, which treated that subset as a discovery cohort. The study profiled the T cell repertoires of fewer than 850 subjects by immunosequencing and related them to cytomegalovirus serostatus. Both class I and class II loci were covered by HLA typing, at four-digit resolution. An early release that covered about 600 HLA-typed donors contained approximately 300 gigabases of sequencing data and some 87 million unique TCR sequences. All discovery cohort repertoires had been generated using a single sequencing platform. In the later analysis, no new phenotypic data were used to find candidate immune exposures; instead, reliance was placed on TCR beta sequences and their occurrence across donors. Across about 380 genotyped donors of the cohort, an average of about 250,000 unique TCR beta nucleotide sequences per donor were sequenced, and 15% to 20% of those sequences were non-productive. Alongside the repertoire data, information on donor age, sex, ethnicity and CMV serostatus was compiled.

What the research found in general, with its limitations: When HLA alleles, especially DR and DQ, strongly co-occurred, attributing TCR associations to individual alleles was difficult. The authors suggested that the approach could potentially be extended to other disease states and immunological phenotypes. In a later analysis, most CMV-associated TCR beta chains were found to appear HLA-restricted, with HLA associations seemingly driven largely by CMV exposure. The classifier was reported to diagnose cytomegalovirus status with high specificity and sensitivity in both the original and validation cohorts. The only immune exposure information available for the cohort was CMV serostatus. In vitro tests confirmed that a few of the cytomegalovirus-associated TCR beta chains recognize cytomegalovirus antigens. In a later analysis, several top co-occurrence clusters were reported to appear linked to parvovirus B19, influenza, CMV and Epstein-Barr virus. A later genetic analysis reported fewer N-insertions in productive TCRs among donors in an Asian-associated ancestry cluster than the roughly 720-donor mean. In a later analysis, some 18,000 TCR beta sequences were associated with specific HLA alleles at a false discovery rate of 0.05. In a later analysis, the rate of TCR association differed among HLA loci, with DRB1 alleles having the most associated TCRs and HLA-C alleles having the fewest. In the study, 150 to 200 TCR beta chains were listed as associated with cytomegalovirus. The sequencing pipeline was judged likely to have produced a cluster of highly shared sequence variants as a technical artifact. Only TCR beta chains were sequenced in this cohort, and the absence of alpha or paired-chain data limited detectable features. Because the 87-base-pair reads could not distinguish some IMGT-functional V segments, including TRBV6-2 and TRBV6-3, those segments were excluded. While some public TCRs were present in many individuals, most TCR sequences turned up only very rarely across donors. A further reported finding was that TCR beta sequences accurately predicted the HLA-A and HLA-B alleles for most subjects in the first cohort. A later analysis found that HLA-associated TCR beta chains were more clonally expanded and had lower generation probabilities than equally common non-associated chains. Because counts were too low, about 18 rarely observed V segments, including chromosome 9 orphons, were left out of the earlier analysis of several hundred of the donors. Broadly in line with IMGT annotations, most TCR beta V segments showed up in productive rearrangements about 87% or about 30% of the time in an earlier analysis of a few hundred of the donors. An association between a missense DCLRE1C variant and V-gene and J-gene trimming of TCR beta chains was found in a later genetic analysis and replicated in an independent cohort. Sequencing depth was assumed to be roughly uniform across donors in the presence/absence analyses, though that assumption may not hold. Correlated functional status among segregating V segments might reflect linkage disequilibrium, but an unknown experimental factor could not be ruled out. Because HLA typing was missing for some donors at each locus, association tests included only the typed subset.

The CDR3 runs 15 amino acids, cysteine and phenylalanine included. Only the CDR3 DNA is retained, 45 bases long and in frame from the first base. Looking up the germline V gene yields CDR1 MNHNS and CDR2 SASEGT. V is cut by 2 bases and J by 1 base, and the space between the germline ends is 8 bases. The cohort was made up of 500 to 800 healthy bone marrow donors. Cohort members were all nominally healthy when sampled, although unrecorded immune exposures were likely present. The donor tested CMV seronegative and was one of the 352 seronegative cohort members. Every donor gave a peripheral blood sample, and the peripheral blood mononuclear cells from that sample were used for TCR beta sequencing. Genomic DNA extraction from the blood cell samples was performed with the Qiagen DNeasy Blood Extraction Kit.

This TCR was recovered from a woman between 40 and 50 years old in good health and CMV-seronegative. Sequencing input: PBMCs. This sequence uses TRBV6-1 and TRBJ2-2, with a weak D call of TRBD2 (6 bases match). The DNA is TGTGCCAGCAGTGAAATGGGAGGGAACACCGGGGAGCTGTTTTTT. The encoded protein is CASSEMGGNTGELFF.